The next 18 T cell receptor beta chains were all read from a single sample in a study of blood T cell repertoires in COVID-19. Only in-frame clones appear in the TCRdb table, and some are missing; sequencing was by immunoSEQ multiplex PCR. The sample contains approximately 470,000 clones, around 85% of which appear only once. What was sequenced was peripheral blood. Every receptor here comes from a human donor in a cohort sampled during active COVID-19.

This sequence joins TRBV7-2 and TRBJ2-1; the D is unclear. Germline values: CDR1 SGHTA, CDR2 FQGNSA. Trimming took 1 base from V and 6 from J, leaving 4 bases between them. This CDR3 contains 12 residues. The CDR3 DNA reads as TGTGCCAGCAGCTTAGGGGCCAATGAGCAGTTCTTC. Encoded protein: CASSLGANEQFF.

This rearrangement joins TRBV19 to TRBJ1-1; no clear D gene. Trimming left V 4 bases short and J 0 bases short, with 6 bases between. Germline-derived CDR1 and CDR2 are LNHDA and SQIVND (reference sequence). This CDR3 is 13 amino acids long. CDR3 in amino acids: CASSNTVNTEAFF. The CDR3 DNA reads as TGTGCCAGTAGTAATACGGTGAACACTGAAGCTTTCTTT.

V and J are TRBV14 and TRBJ2-7; TRBD2 matches 8 bases. The CDR3 spans 15 residues. The V gene end was trimmed by 3 bases and the J gene end by 0 bases; junction bases not matched to a gene: 4. CDR1 and CDR2 (germline): SGHDN, FVKESK. CDR3 in amino acids: CASSQAGGRSYEQYF. The CDR3 bases are TGTGCCAGCAGCCAGGCGGGAGGTCGCTCCTACGAGCAGTACTTC.

This chain joins TRBV5-5 and TRBJ2-2; TRBD2 matches 12 bases. V shed 5 bases and J 6 bases; nucleotides not matched to a gene: 5. The germline CDR1 and CDR2 sequences are SGHKS and YYEKEE (reference sequence). The CDR3 contains 15 residues. CDR3: CASRRGTSGPGELFF. For the CDR3, the DNA is TGTGCCAGCAGGCGGGGGACTAGCGGGCCCGGGGAGCTGTTTTTT.

The V and J genes are TRBV7-2 and TRBJ2-1; 14 bases line up with TRBD2. The germline gives CDR1 SGHTA, CDR2 FQGNSA. The CDR3 extends over 16 amino acids. With V trimmed by 8 bases and J by 7 bases, 10 bases remained unmatched. The CDR3 loop reads CASLTSGRAYLNEQFF. CDR3 DNA sequence: TGTGCCAGCTTGACTAGCGGGAGGGCCTACCTTAATGAGCAGTTCTTC.

For the CDR3, the DNA is TGTGCCAGCAGCTTATTCGGAGATAATGAAAAACTGTTTTTT. Translated: CASSLFGDNEKLFF. The rearrangement joins TRBV7-9 to TRBJ1-4; D is undetermined. V lost 2 bases and J 4 bases, leaving 8 bases between the germline ends. Per germline, CDR1 SEHNR and CDR2 FQNEAQ (reference sequence). CDR3 size: 14 residues.

This chain links TRBV7-2 with TRBJ2-1, with 8 nucleotides matching TRBD1. The J segment lost 2 bases and the V segment lost 5 bases, leaving 5 bases of the junction unmatched. The CDR3 runs to 15 residues. CDR1 and CDR2 from the germline V gene are SGHTA and FQGNSA. The CDR3 DNA follows: TGTGCCAGCAGCCGCGACAGGGGCCCCTACAATGAGCAGTTCTTC. The encoded protein is CASSRDRGPYNEQFF. The whole variable domain, remainder taken from reference TRBV7-2 and TRBJ2-1, is GAGVSQSPSNKVTEKGKDVELRCDPISGHTALYWYRQSLGQGLEFLIYFQGNSAPDKSGLPSDRFSAERTGGSVSTLTIQRTQQEDSAVYLCASSRDRGPYNEQFFGPGTRLTVL.

This clone was found once. The chain links TRBV2 to TRBJ1-6; D remains ambiguous. The CDR3 runs 15 residues. Germline assignment: CDR1 SNHLY and CDR2 FYNNEI. The germline V and J ends were trimmed by 6 bases and 4 bases, with 13 bases remaining between them. Here the CDR3 DNA reads TGTGCCAGCAGATACACTTCAGGATATAATTCACCCCTCCACTTT. This codes for CASRYTSGYNSPLHF. Using reference TRBV2 and TRBJ1-6 for the parts outside the CDR3, the full variable domain is EPEVTQTPSHQVTQMGQEVILRCVPISNHLYFYWYRQILGQKVEFLVSFYNNEISEKSEIFDDQFSVERPDGSNFTLKIRSTKLEDSAMYFCASRYTSGYNSPLHFGNGTRLTVT.

The chain couples TRBV28 to TRBJ2-7; D remains unclear. The CDR3 has 11 residues. Trimming took 1 base from V and 11 from J, leaving 9 bases between them. Germline CDR1 reads MDHEN; CDR2 reads SYDVKM. CDR3 sequence (DNA): TGTGCCAGCAGTTTATTAAATAGAGAGTACTTC. Translating it yields CASSLLNREYF.

The V gene is TRBV7-8, the J gene TRBJ2-3; 8 bases align to TRBD1. Trimming at V came to 5 bases and at J to 2 bases, leaving 6 bases not matched to a gene. CDR3 size: 15 residues. Germline lookup yields CDR1 SGHVS and CDR2 FQNEAQ. DNA for the CDR3: TGTGCCAGCAGCCTAAGGACAGGGTTCACAGATACGCAGTATTTT. This sequence encodes CASSLRTGFTDTQYF.

This clone appeared a few times. The gene calls are TRBV14 and TRBJ2-1; perhaps TRBD2 as D (6 bases). The CDR3 extends over 15 amino acids. Per germline, CDR1 SGHDN and CDR2 FVKESK. V shed 5 bases and J shed 3 bases, with 14 bases lying between them. CDR3 nucleotides: TGTGCCAGCAGCGTCGGGACTCATAACTACAATGAGCAGTTCTTC. This codes for CASSVGTHNYNEQFF.

This rearrangement joins TRBV7-3 to TRBJ1-2, with D perhaps TRBD1 (6 bases). The CDR3 runs to 13 residues. Trimming cost V 5 bases and J 8 bases, with 15 bases left between them. The V gene's germline CDR1 is SGHTA and CDR2 FQGTGA. The CDR3 region is CASSPLQGGGYTF. CDR3 nucleotides: TGTGCCAGCAGCCCCCTACAGGGCGGCGGCTACACCTTC.

This chain links TRBV25-1 with TRBJ1-5; the D gene is possibly TRBD1 (5 bases). This CDR3 is 15 amino acids long. Germline V gene lookup returns CDR1 MGHDK and CDR2 SYGVNS. With 3 bases removed from V and 2 bases from J, the gap between germline ends came to 11 bases. The CDR3 sequence: CASSDGGGGNQPQHF. CDR3 nucleotides: TGTGCCAGCAGTGATGGCGGGGGTGGCAATCAGCCCCAGCATTTT. Supplemented by reference TRBV25-1 and TRBJ1-5, the full variable domain reads EADIYQTPRYLVIGTGKKITLECSQTMGHDKMYWYQQDPGMELHLIHYSYGVNSTEKGDLSSESTVSRIRTEHFPLTLESARPSHTSQYLCASSDGGGGNQPQHFGDGTRLSIL.

The V gene is TRBV21-1, the J gene TRBJ2-1; TRBD2 was called by the table and not checked on the DNA. TRBV21-1 is tagged as a pseudogene. The CDR3 extends over 20 amino acids. CDR3 DNA: TGTGCCAGCAGCAAACCCGCAGGGACTAGCGGGAGAAAATCCTACAATGAGCAGTTCTTC. It translates to CASSKPAGTSGRKSYNEQFF.

The V gene is TRBV5-1, the J gene TRBJ1-2; D might be TRBD1 (6 bases). CDR1 SGHRS and CDR2 YFSETQ come from the germline V gene. Trimming stripped 7 bases from V and 8 bases from J, with 21 bases between. The CDR3 is 14 residues long. In DNA, the CDR3 is TGCGCCAGCGCCGAGTCCATGGGGGCAGAAGGCTACACCTTC. This codes for CASAESMGAEGYTF.

The rearrangement uses TRBV19 and TRBJ1-5; TRBD1 matches 9 bases. CDR1 LNHDA and CDR2 SQIVND come from the germline V gene (reference sequence). With 4 bases clipped from V and 6 bases from J, the junction kept 1 base outside the gene matches. This CDR3 is 13 amino acids long. The CDR3 DNA reads TGTGCCAGTAGTAGGGACAGGGTTCAGCCCCAGCATTTT. Encoded protein: CASSRDRVQPQHF.

This clone was counted once. This rearrangement joins TRBV2 to TRBJ2-2, with D perhaps TRBD2 (6 bases). The CDR3 sequence is 17 residues long. Trimming left V 0 bases short and J 4 bases short, with 15 bases between. CDR1 is SNHLY, CDR2 FYNNEI, per germline. The CDR3 is CASSEAYGSPGTGELFF. The CDR3 nucleotides are TGTGCCAGCAGTGAAGCTTACGGGAGTCCGGGCACCGGGGAGCTGTTTTTT. The variable domain in full, with the rest retrieved from reference TRBV2 and TRBJ2-2, is EPEVTQTPSHQVTQMGQEVILRCVPISNHLYFYWYRQILGQKVEFLVSFYNNEISEKSEIFDDQFSVERPDGSNFTLKIRSTKLEDSAMYFCASSEAYGSPGTGELFFGEGSRLTVL.

The chain recombines TRBV6-5 with TRBJ1-6; D gene uncertain. Germline CDR1 MNHEY, CDR2 SVGAGI. V was cut by 8 bases and J by 3 bases, with 11 bases left in between. CDR3 length: 14 residues. The CDR3 sequence: CASLPGGYNSPLHF. CDR3 sequence (DNA): TGTGCCAGCCTCCCAGGAGGCTATAATTCACCCCTCCACTTT.